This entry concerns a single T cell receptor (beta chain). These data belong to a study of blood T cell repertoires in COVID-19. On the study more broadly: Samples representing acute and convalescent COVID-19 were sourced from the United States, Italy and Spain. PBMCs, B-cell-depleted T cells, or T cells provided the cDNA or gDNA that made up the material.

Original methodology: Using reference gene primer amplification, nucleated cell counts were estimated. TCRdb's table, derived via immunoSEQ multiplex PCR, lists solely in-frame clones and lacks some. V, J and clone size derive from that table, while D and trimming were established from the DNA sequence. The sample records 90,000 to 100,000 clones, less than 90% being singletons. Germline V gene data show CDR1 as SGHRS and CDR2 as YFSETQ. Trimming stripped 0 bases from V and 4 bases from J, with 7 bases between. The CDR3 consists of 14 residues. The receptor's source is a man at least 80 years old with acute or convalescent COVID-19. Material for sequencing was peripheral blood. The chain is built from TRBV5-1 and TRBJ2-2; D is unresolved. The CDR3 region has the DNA TGCGCCAGCAGCTTGGTGGTCAGCACCGGGGAGCTGTTTTTT. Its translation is CASSLVVSTGELFF.